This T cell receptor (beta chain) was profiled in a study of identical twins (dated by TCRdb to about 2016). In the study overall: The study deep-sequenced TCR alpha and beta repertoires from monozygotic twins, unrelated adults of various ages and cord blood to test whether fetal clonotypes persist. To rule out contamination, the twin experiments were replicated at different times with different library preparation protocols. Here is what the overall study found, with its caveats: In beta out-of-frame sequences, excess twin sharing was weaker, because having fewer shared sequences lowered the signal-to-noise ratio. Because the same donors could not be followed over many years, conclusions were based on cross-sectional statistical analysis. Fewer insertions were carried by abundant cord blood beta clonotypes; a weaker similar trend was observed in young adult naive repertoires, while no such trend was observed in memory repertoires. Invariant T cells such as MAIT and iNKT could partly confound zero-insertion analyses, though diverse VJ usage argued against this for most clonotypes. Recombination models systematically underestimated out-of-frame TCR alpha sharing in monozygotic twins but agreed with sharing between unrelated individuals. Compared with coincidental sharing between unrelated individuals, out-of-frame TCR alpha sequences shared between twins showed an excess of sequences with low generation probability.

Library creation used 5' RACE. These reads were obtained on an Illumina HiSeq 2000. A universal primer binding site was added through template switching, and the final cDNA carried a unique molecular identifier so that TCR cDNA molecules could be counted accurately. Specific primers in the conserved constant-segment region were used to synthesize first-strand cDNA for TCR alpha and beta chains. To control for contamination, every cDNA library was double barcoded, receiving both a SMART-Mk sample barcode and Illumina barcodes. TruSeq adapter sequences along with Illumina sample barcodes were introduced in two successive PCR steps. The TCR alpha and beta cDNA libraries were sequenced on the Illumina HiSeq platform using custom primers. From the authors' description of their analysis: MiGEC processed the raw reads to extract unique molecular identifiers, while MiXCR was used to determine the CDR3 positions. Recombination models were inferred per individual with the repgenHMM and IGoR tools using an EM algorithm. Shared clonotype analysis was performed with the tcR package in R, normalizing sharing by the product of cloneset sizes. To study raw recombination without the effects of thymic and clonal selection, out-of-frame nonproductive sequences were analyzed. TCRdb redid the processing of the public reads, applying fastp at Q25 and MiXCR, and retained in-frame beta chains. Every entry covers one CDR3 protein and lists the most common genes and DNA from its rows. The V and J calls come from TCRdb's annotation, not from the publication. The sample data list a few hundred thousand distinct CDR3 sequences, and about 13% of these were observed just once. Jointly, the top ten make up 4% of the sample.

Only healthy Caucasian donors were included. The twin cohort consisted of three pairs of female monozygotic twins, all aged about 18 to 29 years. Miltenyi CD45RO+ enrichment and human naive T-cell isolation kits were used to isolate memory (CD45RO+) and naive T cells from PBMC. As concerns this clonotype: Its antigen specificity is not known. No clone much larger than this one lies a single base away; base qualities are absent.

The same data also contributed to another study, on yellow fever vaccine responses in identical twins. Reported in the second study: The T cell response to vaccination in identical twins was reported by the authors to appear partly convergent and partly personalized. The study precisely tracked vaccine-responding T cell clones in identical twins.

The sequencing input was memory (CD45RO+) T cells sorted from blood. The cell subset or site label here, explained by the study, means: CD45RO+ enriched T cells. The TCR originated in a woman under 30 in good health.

CDR3 loop: CASSQLQGMGEQFF. The DNA is as follows: TGTGCCAGCAGCCAACTGCAGGGGATGGGTGAGCAGTTCTTC. The chain is assembled from TRBV16 and TRBJ2-1; TRBD1 could be the D gene, as 6 bases match. Deletion took 2 bases off V and 9 bases off J, with a span of 14 bases between the germline ends. Reading from cysteine to phenylalanine, the CDR3 counts 14 amino acids. The CDR3 DNA has 42 bases and is translated from base 1. Per the germline V gene, KGHSY is the CDR1 and FQNENV is the CDR2. With the portions outside the CDR3 filled from the reference TRBV16 and TRBJ2-1 genes, the complete variable region becomes GEEVAQTPKHLVRGEGQKAKLYCAPIKGHSYVFWYQQVLKNEFKFLISFQNENVFDETGMPKERFSAKCLPNSPCSLEIQATKLEDSAVYFCASSQLQGMGEQFFGPGTRLTVL.